This T cell receptor (beta chain) comes out of a study of early T cells in non-severe SARS-CoV-2 infection. Study summary: Sequencing was performed on bulk RNA from unsorted whole blood, leaving chains unpaired.

Germline V CDR1 and CDR2: SQVTM, ANQGSEA. The CDR3 is 14 amino acids. The junction had 6 bases not matched to a gene; V was cut back by 4 bases and J by 3 bases. This clonotype showed up many times. Individual cDNA molecules carried attached unique molecular identifiers. In TCRdb, the 5' RACE reads were re-called with MiXCR into one record per CDR3 protein. This table has tens of thousands of distinct CDR3 sequences, approximately 4% appearing once. The clonotype was recovered from an adult who was a healthcare worker with PCR-confirmed SARS-CoV-2 infection or an uninfected control (not recorded which). Source material: whole blood. The chain links TRBV29-1 to TRBJ2-7, with 10 nucleotides matching TRBD2. CDR3 nucleotides: TGCAGCGTTGTCGGACTAGCGGATAACTACGAGCAGTACTTC. As protein: CSVVGLADNYEQYF.